This T cell receptor (beta chain) appears in the sequencing data of a study of shared clonotypes between healthy human individuals. Study-level findings and limits: When naive CD4 clonotypes were compared across a few donors, about 5% were shared.

A word on this clone: The antigen remains unidentified.

V dropped 6 bases and J dropped 1 base, with 13 bases sitting between them. CDR1 and CDR2 from the germline V gene are MNHEY and SMNVEV (reference sequence). CDR3 size: 15 residues. Terminally differentiated effector memory CD45RA+ cells were excluded by CCR7 positive selection of CD45RO-negative cells. Only in-frame clones appear in the TCRdb table, and some are missing; sequencing was by immunoSEQ multiplex PCR. This sample has about 1.9 million clones, with 85% to 95% found just once. The J gene is TRBJ2-1, the V gene TRBV27; D may correspond to TRBD1 or TRBD2 (6 bases each). Sequenced: naive CD8+ T cells from PBMCs. The source of this sequence is a man between 18 and 35 years old in good health. Some clones in this sample may be carry-over from other donors' samples. CDR3 nucleotide sequence: TGTGCCAGCAGCGGGGGCCCAAATTCCTACAATGAGCAGTTCTTC. Its translation is CASSGGPNSYNEQFF.